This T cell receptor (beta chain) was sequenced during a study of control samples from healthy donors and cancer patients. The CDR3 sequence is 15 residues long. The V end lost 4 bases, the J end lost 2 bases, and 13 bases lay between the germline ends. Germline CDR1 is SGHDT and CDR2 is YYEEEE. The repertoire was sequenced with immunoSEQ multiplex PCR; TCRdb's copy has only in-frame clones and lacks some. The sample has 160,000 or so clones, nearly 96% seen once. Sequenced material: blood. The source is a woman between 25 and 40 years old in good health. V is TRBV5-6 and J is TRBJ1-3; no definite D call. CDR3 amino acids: CASSKDLAAGNTIYF. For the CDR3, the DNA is TGTGCCAGCAGCAAGGACCTCGCGGCTGGAAACACCATATATTTT.